Below are 8 T cell receptor beta chains sequenced from a single sample in a study of blood T cells in healthy people across ages. Alongside a J-beta primer mix, a sample-barcoded 5' primer served in a second PCR lasting about 6 to 12 cycles. TCRdb redid the calling of the 5' RACE reads with MiXCR, one entry per CDR3 protein. Of about 970,000 distinct CDR3 sequences listed, roughly 51% are singletons. Sequencing input: blood. These receptors were obtained from a woman between 55 and 75 years old in good health.

This CDR3 reads CATSRDRWSGHEQYF. CDR3 nucleotide sequence: TGTGCCACCAGCAGAGATAGGTGGTCGGGGCACGAGCAGTACTTC. This rearrangement joins TRBV15 to TRBJ2-5; D tentatively fits TRBD1 or TRBD2 (5 bases each). The DNA end is a closer match to TRBJ2-7, so the J assignment may be wrong. Germline V CDR1 and CDR2: LNHNV, YYDKDF (reference sequence). This CDR3 is 15 amino acids long.

About this clonotype itself: A much larger clone is a single base away; this may be a read error. The V call is TRBV6-1, the J call TRBJ2-7, with unresolved D. V was cut by 7 bases and J by 2 bases, with 6 bases left in between. Looked up from germline, CDR1 is MNHNS and CDR2 is SASEGT. CDR3 length equals 11 residues. CDR3 coding DNA: TGTGCCAGCATTGTGGCCTACGAGCAGTACTTC. Its translation: CASIVAYEQYF.

On this clonotype: A read error may explain this, as a much larger clone is one base away. The CDR3 loop reads CSAGGNSEQFF. CDR3 coding DNA: TGCAGTGCCGGCGGGAACAGTGAGCAGTTCTTC. The rearrangement joins TRBV20-1 to TRBJ2-1; weak D call: TRBD2 (6 bases). Germline assignment: CDR1 DFQATT and CDR2 SNEGSKA (reference sequence). This CDR3 region has 11 residues. Deletions cut 6 bases from V and 9 bases from J, with 12 bases between.

V gene TRBV7-3 combines with J gene TRBJ2-2; 8 bases are shared with TRBD2. Looked up from germline, CDR1 is SGHTA and CDR2 is FQGTGA. The CDR3 is 18 amino acids. V was clipped by 2 bases and J by 6 bases; unmatched bases: 14. CDR3 in amino acids: CASSLETGLAGISGELFF. The CDR3, as DNA: TGTGCCAGCAGCTTAGAGACTGGGCTAGCGGGTATCTCCGGGGAGCTGTTTTTT. The complete variable domain, with remaining parts taken from reference TRBV7-3 and TRBJ2-2, reads GAGVSQTPSNKVTEKGKYVELRCDPISGHTALYWYRQSLGQGPEFLIYFQGTGAADDSGLPNDRFFAVRPEGSVSTLKIQRTERGDSAVYLCASSLETGLAGISGELFFGEGSRLTVL.

The J gene is TRBJ2-1, the V gene TRBV20-1; D tentatively reads TRBD1 or TRBD2 (6 bases each). Germline V CDR1 and CDR2: DFQATT, SNEGSKA (reference sequence). The CDR3 has 14 residues. The V gene lost 5 bases and the J gene lost 6 bases, with 17 bases spanning the gap. CDR3 protein: CSAPLVGGSNEQFF. DNA of the CDR3: TGCAGTGCTCCTCTAGTGGGGGGCTCCAATGAGCAGTTCTTC.

This clonotype showed up just once. This may be a read error, as it is one base from a much larger clone. V and J are TRBV4-2 and TRBJ2-2; TRBD2 matches at 8 bases. The CDR3 sequence is 15 residues long. Germline CDR1 reads LGHNA; CDR2 reads YNFKEQ. This CDR3 is CASGQSAGETGELFF. Here the CDR3 DNA reads TGTGCCAGCGGCCAGTCAGCGGGAGAGACCGGGGAGCTGTTTTTT.

The rearrangement joins TRBV6-2 or TRBV6-3 to TRBJ2-1; the match to TRBD2 covers 8 bases. This CDR3 comprises 16 residues. Germline CDR1 and CDR2: MNHEY and SVGEGT. Germline trimming cut 5 bases from V and 4 bases from J; bases unmatched to any gene: 10. CDR3 nucleotide sequence: TGTGCCAGCAGTGCAGAGGATGGACTAGCTTACAATGAGCAGTTCTTC. This gives the protein CASSAEDGLAYNEQFF.

This clonotype has only one observation. This chain connects TRBV29-1 to TRBJ2-4; D may be TRBD2 (5 bases). The CDR3 extends over 11 amino acids. Trimming removed 4 bases from V and 11 bases from J, with 12 bases in between. Germline CDR1 SQVTM, CDR2 ANQGSEA. CDR3: CSVVGLGVQYF. CDR3 in DNA: TGCAGCGTTGTTGGACTCGGAGTTCAGTACTTC.